The clone carrying this T cell receptor beta chain appeared many times. The data are from a study of read filtering for tumor transcriptome and immune sequencing. Molecular barcoded adaptors covering alpha/delta and beta/gamma chains were used on roughly 400 ng RNA. TCRdb re-derived calls from the reads in MiXCR, one entry per CDR3 protein. The sample gives 46,000 or so distinct CDR3 sequences, approximately 18% of which show up once; 15% is in the top ten. This clonotype was obtained from a donor older than 35 with multiple myeloma. What was sequenced was a population of CD138-negative cells sorted from bone marrow.

The CDR3 DNA follows: TGTGCCAGCAGTCTCCGACAGGGGCCTAGCACAGATACGCAGTATTTT. It is translated as CASSLRQGPSTDTQYF. The gene calls are TRBV12-3 or TRBV12-4 and TRBJ2-3; 8 bases map to TRBD1. After removal of 5 bases from V and 0 bases from J, the junction contained 7 bases not matched to a gene. The CDR3 is made up of 16 amino acids.